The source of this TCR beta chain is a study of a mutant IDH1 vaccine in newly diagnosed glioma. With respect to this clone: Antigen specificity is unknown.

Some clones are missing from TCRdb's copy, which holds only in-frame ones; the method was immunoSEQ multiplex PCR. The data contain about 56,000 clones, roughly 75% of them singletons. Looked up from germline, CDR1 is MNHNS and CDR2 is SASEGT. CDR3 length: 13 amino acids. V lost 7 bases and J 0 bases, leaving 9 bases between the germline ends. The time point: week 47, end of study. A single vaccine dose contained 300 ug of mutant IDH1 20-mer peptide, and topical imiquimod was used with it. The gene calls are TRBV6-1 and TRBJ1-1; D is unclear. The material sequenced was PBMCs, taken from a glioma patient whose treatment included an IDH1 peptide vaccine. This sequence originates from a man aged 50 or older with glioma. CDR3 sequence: CASMAGVNTEAFF. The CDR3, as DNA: TGTGCCAGCATGGCAGGAGTGAACACTGAAGCTTTCTTT.